The following is a T cell receptor (beta chain) sequence with its context. The data derive from a study of blood T cells in healthy people across ages. Then a second PCR, running about 7 to 11 cycles, was carried out with a sample-barcoded 5' primer and a J-beta primer mix. Each CDR3 protein is one row after TCRdb ran MiXCR on the 5' RACE reads. This table holds around 520,000 distinct CDR3 sequences, roughly a quarter found once. Donors ranged from roughly 6 to 90 years old and were healthy Caucasians in Russia. V was shortened by 5 bases and J by 3 bases, with 17 bases between the two germline ends. This CDR3 contains 15 residues. Per germline, CDR1 SEHNR and CDR2 FQNEAQ (reference sequence). This sample also appeared in a second study, on T cells of mothers and their children. That work adds: In cDNA synthesis, all of the extracted RNA was used at about 1.5 ug per 15 ul. The study obtained over 8.5 million TCR beta CDR3 reads per mother and some 3 million per child.

The receptor was derived from a boy aged 2 to 9 in good health. Sequenced: blood. This chain connects TRBV7-9 to TRBJ2-7; perhaps D is TRBD1 or TRBD2 (6 bases each). CDR3 sequence (DNA): TGTGCCAGCAGCATGATCGTGGGGGGCAGCTACGAGCAGTACTTC. Its protein product is CASSMIVGGSYEQYF.